This T cell receptor beta chain was found in a study of blood T cell repertoires in COVID-19. Profiling relied on immunoSEQ multiplex PCR, and the TCRdb table lists in-frame clones only, not all of them. The sample records over 150,000 clones, roughly 88% being singletons. This TCR was recovered from a woman aged 55-69 years with acute or convalescent COVID-19. Sequenced: peripheral blood.

DNA for the CDR3: TGTGCCAGCAGCCAAGAATCTACTACAAACTTCTACGAGCAGTACTTC. Residues: CASSQESTTNFYEQYF. The rearrangement links TRBV4-2 to TRBJ2-7; D not certain. Trimming took off 0 bases at V and 3 bases at J, with 15 bases between the two ends. Germline lookup yields CDR1 LGHNA and CDR2 YNFKEQ. The CDR3 spans 16 residues.